These T cell receptor beta chains were read from a single sample in a study of spatial heterogeneity in lung cancer. One entry per CDR3 protein, called by TCRdb with MiXCR from the 5' RACE reads. Seen here are about 15,000 distinct CDR3 sequences, roughly 6.3% observed once, and the top ten hold 25%. The material sequenced was PBMCs, taken at follow-up. These receptors all stem from a male donor with early-stage non-small cell lung cancer. CDR3s include the opening cysteine and the closing phenylalanine or tryptophan. The D gene is left open where the match is weak. A row's size may be missing; if present it is once, few, many or a size class.

D gene,J gene,clone size,CDR3 length,V gene,CDR3 protein,CDR3 DNA
TRBD2,TRBJ2-7,many,14,TRBV12-3/TRBV12-4,CASRIAGGFTEQYF,TGTGCCAGCAGAATAGCGGGAGGTTTTACGGAGCAGTACTTC
.,TRBJ2-2,few,14,TRBV3-1,CASSFRDPTGELFF,TGTGCCAGCAGTTTCCGGGACCCGACCGGGGAGCTGTTTTTT
.,TRBJ2-1,many,17,TRBV12-3/TRBV12-4,CASSLGYRRSSYNEQFF,TGTGCCAGCAGTTTGGGATACCGACGCAGCTCCTACAATGAGCAGTTCTTC
.,TRBJ2-3,many,16,TRBV7-3,CASSLRPGDITDTQYF,TGTGCCAGCAGCTTAAGGCCAGGGGATATCACAGATACGCAGTATTTT
TRBD1,TRBJ1-5,many,16,TRBV6-6,CASSYLDRGGNQPQHF,TGTGCCAGCAGTTACTTGGACAGGGGAGGCAATCAGCCCCAGCATTTT
TRBD2,TRBJ2-7,many,15,TRBV7-9,CASSLSGLAPYEQYF,TGTGCCAGCAGCTTATCCGGACTAGCGCCGTACGAGCAGTACTTC
TRBD1,TRBJ1-6,medium-sized,20,TRBV6-5,CATSRPTRTGGGQYNSPLHF,TGTGCCACTTCTCGCCCGACCCGGACAGGGGGCGGCCAATATAATTCACCCCTCCACTTT
TRBD1,TRBJ1-1,.,15,TRBV6-2/TRBV6-3,CASSLQGARNTEAFF,TGTGCCAGCAGTCTACAGGGGGCGCGGAACACTGAAGCTTTCTTT
.,TRBJ1-1,few,13,TRBV7-4,CASSQVGGTEAFF,TGTGCCAGCAGCCAAGTAGGGGGCACTGAAGCTTTCTTT
.,TRBJ2-3,many,17,TRBV24-1,CATSDRTASRATDTQYF,TGTGCCACCAGTGACCGGACAGCCAGTAGGGCCACAGATACGCAGTATTTT
.,TRBJ1-1,.,15,TRBV7-9,CASSLAGRINTEAFF,TGTGCCAGCAGCTTAGCGGGACGGATAAACACTGAAGCTTTCTTT
.,TRBJ1-4,many,15,TRBV28,CASSSTQGANEKLFF,TGTGCCAGCAGTTCGACTCAGGGAGCTAATGAAAAACTGTTTTTT
TRBD1,TRBJ2-3,.,15,TRBV20-1,CSARDHRGSTDTQYF,TGCAGTGCTAGAGATCACAGGGGTAGCACAGATACGCAGTATTTT
.,TRBJ2-5,many,14,TRBV28,CASSWGTGKETQYF,TGTGCCAGCAGTTGGGGGACTGGCAAAGAGACCCAGTACTTC
.,TRBJ2-1,.,14,TRBV28,CASMAARGTYEQFF,TGTGCCAGCATGGCGGCTAGGGGCACGTATGAGCAGTTCTTC
.,TRBJ2-7,many,13,TRBV12-2,CASRPRGQYEQYF,TGTGCAAGTCGCCCTCGGGGACAGTACGAGCAGTACTTC
.,TRBJ2-7,few,14,TRBV5-4,CASSVIAGTDEQYF,TGTGCCAGCAGCGTGATCGCCGGGACTGACGAGCAGTACTTC
.,TRBJ2-5,many,14,TRBV7-2,CASSPDGQQETQYF,TGTGCCAGCAGCCCCGACGGGCAACAAGAGACCCAGTACTTC
.,TRBJ2-5,many,11,TRBV20-1,CSARDNRAQYF,TGCAGTGCTAGAGATAACCGGGCCCAGTACTTC
TRBD2,TRBJ2-7,many,14,TRBV12-3/TRBV12-4,CASSFAPAGYEQYF,TGTGCCAGCAGTTTCGCCCCAGCGGGATACGAGCAGTACTTC
.,TRBJ2-5,.,15,TRBV5-8,CASSLGTITQETQYF,TGTGCCAGCAGCTTGGGCACAATCACGCAAGAGACCCAGTACTTC
TRBD1,TRBJ2-7,many,13,TRBV10-2,CASSGTGANEQYF,TGCGCCAGCAGCGGGACAGGGGCTAACGAGCAGTACTTC
.,TRBJ2-5,many,13,TRBV27,CASSTSYQETQYF,TGTGCCAGCAGTACCTCGTACCAAGAGACCCAGTACTTC
TRBD1,TRBJ2-7,many,14,TRBV12-3/TRBV12-4,CASSPGQAYFEQYF,TGTGCCAGCAGTCCGGGACAGGCTTACTTCGAGCAGTACTTC
.,TRBJ1-1,.,13,TRBV3-1,CASSQGGITEAFF,TGTGCCAGCAGCCAAGGAGGGATCACTGAAGCTTTCTTT
.,TRBJ1-5,many,13,TRBV18,CASSPGEKQPQHF,TGTGCCAGCTCACCGGGCGAGAAGCAGCCCCAGCATTTT
TRBD2,TRBJ2-1,medium-sized,14,TRBV28,CASSLISGRVEQFF,TGTGCCAGCAGTTTGATTAGCGGGAGGGTTGAGCAGTTCTTC
TRBD1,TRBJ1-6,many,17,TRBV7-2,CASSLAAGGSSNSPLHF,TGTGCCAGCAGCTTAGCGGCAGGGGGCTCTTCTAATTCACCCCTCCACTTT
.,TRBJ2-5,many,16,TRBV20-1,CSARVPRGSEVETQYF,TGCAGTGCTAGAGTCCCGAGGGGTTCGGAGGTAGAGACCCAGTACTTC
TRBD1,TRBJ1-2,many,17,TRBV4-1,CASSQAGTGVRGYGYTF,TGCGCCAGCAGCCAAGCAGGGACAGGGGTTCGTGGGTATGGCTACACCTTC
.,TRBJ2-7,many,16,TRBV21-1,CASSKPHTGPKDEQYF,TGTGCCAGCAGCAAACCCCACACGGGGCCCAAGGACGAGCAGTACTTC
.,TRBJ1-4,many,14,TRBV21-1,CASTQQGVEEKLFF,TGTGCCAGCACTCAACAGGGGGTGGAGGAAAAACTGTTTTTT
.,TRBJ2-5,many,14,TRBV12-3/TRBV12-4,CASSQRRVQETQYF,TGTGCCAGCAGCCAGCGGCGTGTCCAAGAGACCCAGTACTTC
.,TRBJ2-3,.,14,TRBV25-1,CASSSQESTDTQYF,TGTGCCAGCAGTTCTCAGGAAAGCACAGATACGCAGTATTTT
.,TRBJ2-7,many,12,TRBV20-1,CSATGPSYEQYF,TGCAGTGCTACAGGGCCGTCGTACGAGCAGTACTTC
.,TRBJ1-1,.,13,TRBV20-1,CSAGGPGGTEAFF,TGCAGTGCCGGTGGACCGGGGGGGACTGAAGCTTTCTTT
.,TRBJ2-3,many,15,TRBV5-1,CASSFLPQSSDTQYF,TGCGCCAGCAGCTTCCTGCCCCAATCTAGCGATACGCAGTATTTT
TRBD2,TRBJ2-3,many,15,TRBV5-6,CASRRDYPYTDTQYF,TGTGCCAGCCGGCGGGACTACCCCTACACAGATACGCAGTATTTT
.,TRBJ2-6,many,14,TRBV7-8,CASSLGTGANVLTF,TGTGCCAGCAGCTTAGGTACCGGGGCCAACGTCCTGACTTTC
.,TRBJ2-1,few,14,TRBV19,CASSRRGDYNEQFF,TGTGCCAGTAGCCGTAGGGGGGACTACAATGAGCAGTTCTTC
.,TRBJ1-5,few,14,TRBV7-2,CASSTRTENQPQHF,TGTGCCAGCAGCACAAGGACAGAGAATCAGCCCCAGCATTTT
.,TRBJ2-3,.,15,TRBV5-1,CASSLAIGDTDTQYF,TGCGCCAGCAGCTTGGCTATAGGAGACACAGATACGCAGTATTTT
.,TRBJ2-1,many,12,TRBV19,CASSAPGVGQFF,TGTGCCAGTAGTGCCCCGGGAGTCGGGCAGTTCTTC
.,TRBJ1-1,many,13,TRBV11-2,CASIPTSGTEAFF,TGTGCCAGCATCCCAACATCGGGGACTGAAGCTTTCTTT
.,TRBJ2-7,many,14,TRBV5-1,CASSLGAPSDEQYF,TGCGCCAGCAGCTTGGGGGCACCGAGCGACGAGCAGTACTTC
.,TRBJ1-2,many,13,TRBV20-1,CSARFGGSGGYTF,TGCAGTGCTAGATTTGGCGGTTCTGGAGGCTACACCTTC
TRBD2,TRBJ2-5,many,15,TRBV12-3/TRBV12-4,CASSSTSGAQETQYF,TGTGCCAGCAGTTCGACTAGCGGGGCCCAAGAGACCCAGTACTTC